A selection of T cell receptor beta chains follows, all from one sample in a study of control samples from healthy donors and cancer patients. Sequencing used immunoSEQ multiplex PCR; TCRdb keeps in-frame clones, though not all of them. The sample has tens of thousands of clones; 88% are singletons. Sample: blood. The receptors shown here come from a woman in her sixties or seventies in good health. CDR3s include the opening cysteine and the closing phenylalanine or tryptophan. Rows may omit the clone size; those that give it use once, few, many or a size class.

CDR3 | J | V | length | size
CASSSSGGSRGRGYTF | TRBJ1-2 | TRBV27 | 16 | NA
CASSSRGGTDTQYF | TRBJ2-3 | TRBV11-3 | 14 | NA
CASSSSGLENIQYF | TRBJ2-4 | TRBV5-1 | 14 | NA
CASSPPLGDGTRKTGELFF | TRBJ2-2 | TRBV7-9 | 19 | many
CASRLAGTSEQFF | TRBJ2-1 | TRBV12-5 | 13 | NA
CAISESGTFSSTDTQYF | TRBJ2-3 | TRBV10-3 | 17 | few
CASSGQGSLNEQFF | TRBJ2-1 | TRBV2 | 14 | NA
CASSAGGDSGANVLTF | TRBJ2-6 | TRBV5-4 | 16 | NA
CAITAILGNTEAFF | TRBJ1-1 | TRBV10-3 | 14 | NA
CASRASGTITGELFF | TRBJ2-2 | TRBV9 | 15 | NA
CASIPGPGTRETQYF | TRBJ2-5 | TRBV5-6 | 15 | NA
CSAQGNTEAFF | TRBJ1-1 | TRBV20-1 | 11 | NA
CASRGDGSQETQYF | TRBJ2-5 | TRBV2 | 14 | few
CASSVEPLREEFF | TRBJ2-1 | TRBV9 | 13 | NA
CASTDRVTEAFF | TRBJ1-1 | TRBV7-9 | 12 | NA